This T cell receptor beta chain was captured by sequencing in a study of blood T cells in healthy people across ages. The ends were cut back, 6 bases at V and 8 bases at J, with 18 bases in the middle. The CDR3 has 13 residues. CDR1 and CDR2 (germline): DFQATT, SNEGSKA (reference sequence). Sample-barcoded 5' priming and a J-beta primer mix drove a second PCR of 7 to 11 cycles. TCRdb fed the 5' RACE reads into MiXCR, producing one record per CDR3 protein. The sample lists over a million distinct CDR3 sequences; 35% to 50% were seen once. The study recruited healthy Caucasian donors from Russia who were aged roughly 6 to 100. This clonotype appeared a few times.

Material: blood. The V and J genes are TRBV20-1 and TRBJ2-3; no reliable D call. This TCR came from an older woman in good health. The CDR3 region has the DNA TGCAGTGCAACCCGCTGGCTAGTCCGTACGCAGTATTTT. Translating it yields CSATRWLVRTQYF.